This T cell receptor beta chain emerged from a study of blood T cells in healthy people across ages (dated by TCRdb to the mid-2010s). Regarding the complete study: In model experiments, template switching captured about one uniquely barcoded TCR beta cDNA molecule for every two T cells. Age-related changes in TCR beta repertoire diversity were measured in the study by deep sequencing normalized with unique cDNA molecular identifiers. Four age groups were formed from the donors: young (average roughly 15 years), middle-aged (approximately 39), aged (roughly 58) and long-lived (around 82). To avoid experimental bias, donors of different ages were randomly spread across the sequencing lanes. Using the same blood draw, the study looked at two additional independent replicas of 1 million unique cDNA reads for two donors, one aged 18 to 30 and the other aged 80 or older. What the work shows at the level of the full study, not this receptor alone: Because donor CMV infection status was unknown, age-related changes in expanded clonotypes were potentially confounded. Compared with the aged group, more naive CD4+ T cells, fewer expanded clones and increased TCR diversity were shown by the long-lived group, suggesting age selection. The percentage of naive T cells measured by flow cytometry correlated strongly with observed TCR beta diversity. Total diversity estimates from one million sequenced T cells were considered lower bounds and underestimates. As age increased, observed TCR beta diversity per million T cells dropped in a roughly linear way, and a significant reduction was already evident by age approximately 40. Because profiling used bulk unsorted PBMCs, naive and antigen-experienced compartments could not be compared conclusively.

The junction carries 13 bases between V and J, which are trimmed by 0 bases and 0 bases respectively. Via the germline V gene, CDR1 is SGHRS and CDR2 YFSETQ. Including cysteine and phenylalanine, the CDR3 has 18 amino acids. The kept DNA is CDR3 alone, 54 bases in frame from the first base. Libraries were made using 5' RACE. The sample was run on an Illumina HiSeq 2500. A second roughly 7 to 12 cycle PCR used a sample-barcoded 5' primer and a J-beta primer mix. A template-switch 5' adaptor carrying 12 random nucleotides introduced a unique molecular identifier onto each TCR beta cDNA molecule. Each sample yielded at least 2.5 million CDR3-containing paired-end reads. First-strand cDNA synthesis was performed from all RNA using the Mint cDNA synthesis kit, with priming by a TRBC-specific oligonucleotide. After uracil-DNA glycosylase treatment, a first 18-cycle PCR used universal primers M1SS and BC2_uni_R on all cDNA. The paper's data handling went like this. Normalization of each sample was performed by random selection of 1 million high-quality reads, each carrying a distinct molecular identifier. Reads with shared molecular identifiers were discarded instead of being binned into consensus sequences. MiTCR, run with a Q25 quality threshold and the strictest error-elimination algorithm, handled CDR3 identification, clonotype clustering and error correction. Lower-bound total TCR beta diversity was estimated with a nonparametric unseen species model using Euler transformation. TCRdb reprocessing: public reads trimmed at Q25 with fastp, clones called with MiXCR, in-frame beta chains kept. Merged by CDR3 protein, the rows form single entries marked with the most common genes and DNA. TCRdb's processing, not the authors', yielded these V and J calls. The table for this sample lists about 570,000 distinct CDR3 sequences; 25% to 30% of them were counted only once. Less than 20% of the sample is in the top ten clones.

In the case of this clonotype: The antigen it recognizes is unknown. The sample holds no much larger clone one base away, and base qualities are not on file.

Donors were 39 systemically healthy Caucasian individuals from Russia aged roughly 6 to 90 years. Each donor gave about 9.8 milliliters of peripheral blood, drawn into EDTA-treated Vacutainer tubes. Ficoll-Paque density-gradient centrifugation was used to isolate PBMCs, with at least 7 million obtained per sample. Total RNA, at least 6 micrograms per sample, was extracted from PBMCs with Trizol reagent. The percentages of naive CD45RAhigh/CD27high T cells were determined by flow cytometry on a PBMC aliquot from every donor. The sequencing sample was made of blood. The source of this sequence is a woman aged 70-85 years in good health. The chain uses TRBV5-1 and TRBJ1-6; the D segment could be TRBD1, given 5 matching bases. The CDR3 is CASSLEQVESSYNSPLHF. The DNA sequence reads TGCGCCAGCAGCTTGGAACAGGTAGAGAGCTCCTATAATTCACCCCTCCACTTT.